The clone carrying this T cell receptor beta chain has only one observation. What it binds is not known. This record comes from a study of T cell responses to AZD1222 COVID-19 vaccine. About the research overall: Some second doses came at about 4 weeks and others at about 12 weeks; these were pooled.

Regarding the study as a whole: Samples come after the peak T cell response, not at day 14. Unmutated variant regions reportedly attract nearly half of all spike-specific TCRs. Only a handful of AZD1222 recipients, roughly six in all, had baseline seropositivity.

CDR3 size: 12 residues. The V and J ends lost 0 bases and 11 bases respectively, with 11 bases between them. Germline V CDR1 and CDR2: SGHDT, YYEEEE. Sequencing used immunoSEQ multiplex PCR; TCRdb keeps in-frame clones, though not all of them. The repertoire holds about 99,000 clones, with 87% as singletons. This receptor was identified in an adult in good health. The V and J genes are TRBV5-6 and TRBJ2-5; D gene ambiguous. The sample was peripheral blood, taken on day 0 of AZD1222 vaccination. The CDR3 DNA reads TGTGCCAGCAGCTTGGGGTCTCGGCCTCAGTACTTC. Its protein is CASSLGSRPQYF.